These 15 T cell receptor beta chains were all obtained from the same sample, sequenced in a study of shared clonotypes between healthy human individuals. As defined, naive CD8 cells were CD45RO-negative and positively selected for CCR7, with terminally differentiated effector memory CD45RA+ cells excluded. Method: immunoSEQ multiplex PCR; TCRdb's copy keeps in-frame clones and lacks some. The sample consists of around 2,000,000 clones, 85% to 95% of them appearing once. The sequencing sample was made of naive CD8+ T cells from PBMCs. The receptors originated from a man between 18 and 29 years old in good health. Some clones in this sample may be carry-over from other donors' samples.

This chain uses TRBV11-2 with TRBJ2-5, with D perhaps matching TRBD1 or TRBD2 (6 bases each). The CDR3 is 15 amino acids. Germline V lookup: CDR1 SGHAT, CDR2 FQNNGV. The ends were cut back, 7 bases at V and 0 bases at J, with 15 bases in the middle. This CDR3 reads CASTYGGDNQETQYF. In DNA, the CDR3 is TGTGCCAGCACCTACGGCGGGGACAACCAAGAGACCCAGTACTTC.

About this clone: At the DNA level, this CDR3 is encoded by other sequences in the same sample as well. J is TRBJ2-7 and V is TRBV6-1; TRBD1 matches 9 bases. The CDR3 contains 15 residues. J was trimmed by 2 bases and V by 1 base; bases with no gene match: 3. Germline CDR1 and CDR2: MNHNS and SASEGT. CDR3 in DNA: TGTGCCAGCAGTGAAGGGGGACAGGGCCCCTACGAGCAGTACTTC. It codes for CASSEGGQGPYEQYF.

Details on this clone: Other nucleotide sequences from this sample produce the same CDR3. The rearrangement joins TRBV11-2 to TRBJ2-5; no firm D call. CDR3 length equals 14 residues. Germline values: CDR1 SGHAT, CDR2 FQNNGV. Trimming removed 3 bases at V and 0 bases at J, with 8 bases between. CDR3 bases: TGTGCCAGCAGCTTGGTGGGGTACCAAGAGACCCAGTACTTC. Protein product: CASSLVGYQETQYF.

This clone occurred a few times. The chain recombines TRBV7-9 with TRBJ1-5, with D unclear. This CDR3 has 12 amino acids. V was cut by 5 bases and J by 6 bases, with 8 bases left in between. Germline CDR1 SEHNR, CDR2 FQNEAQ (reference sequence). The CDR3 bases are TGTGCCAGCAGCATCCGGGGTCAGCCCCAGCATTTT. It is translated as CASSIRGQPQHF.

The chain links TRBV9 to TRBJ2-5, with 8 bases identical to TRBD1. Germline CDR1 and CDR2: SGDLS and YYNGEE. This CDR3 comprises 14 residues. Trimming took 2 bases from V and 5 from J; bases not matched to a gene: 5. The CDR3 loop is CASSVPGGGETQYF. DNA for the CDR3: TGTGCCAGCAGCGTTCCAGGGGGCGGGGAGACCCAGTACTTC.

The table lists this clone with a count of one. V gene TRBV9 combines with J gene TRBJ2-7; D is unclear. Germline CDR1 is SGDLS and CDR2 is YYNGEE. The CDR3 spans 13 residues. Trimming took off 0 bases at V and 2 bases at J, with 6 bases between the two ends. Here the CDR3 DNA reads TGTGCCAGCAGCGTAGAGGCCACCTACGAGCAGTACTTC. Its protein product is CASSVEATYEQYF. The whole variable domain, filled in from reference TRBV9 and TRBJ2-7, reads DSGVTQTPKHLITATGQRVTLRCSPRSGDLSVYWYQQSLDQGLQFLIQYYNGEERAKGNILERFSAQQFPDLHSELNLSSLELGDSALYFCASSVEATYEQYFGPGTRLTVT.

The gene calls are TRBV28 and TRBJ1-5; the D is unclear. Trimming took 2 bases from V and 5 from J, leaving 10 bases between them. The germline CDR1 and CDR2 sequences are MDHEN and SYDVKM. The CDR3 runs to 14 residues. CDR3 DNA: TGTGCCAGCAGTTTACCAGTTGTATATCAGCCCCAGCATTTT. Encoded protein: CASSLPVVYQPQHF.

Written as DNA, the CDR3 is TGTGCCAATGCCGAGGGTGAAAAACTGTTTTTT. Its translation is CANAEGEKLFF. The V and J genes are TRBV11-2 and TRBJ1-4, with D unresolved. Trimming removed 10 bases at V and 7 bases at J, with 10 bases between. Germline V gene data show CDR1 as SGHAT and CDR2 as FQNNGV. This CDR3 contains 11 residues.

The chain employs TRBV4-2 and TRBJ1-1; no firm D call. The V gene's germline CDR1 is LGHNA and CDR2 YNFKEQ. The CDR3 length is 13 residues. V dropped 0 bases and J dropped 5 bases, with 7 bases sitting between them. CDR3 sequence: CASSQDSSTEAFF. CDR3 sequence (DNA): TGTGCCAGCAGCCAAGATAGTTCGACTGAAGCTTTCTTT.

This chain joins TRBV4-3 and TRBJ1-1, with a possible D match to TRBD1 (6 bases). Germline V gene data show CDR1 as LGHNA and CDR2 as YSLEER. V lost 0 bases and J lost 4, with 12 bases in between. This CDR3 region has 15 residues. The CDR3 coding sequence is TGCGCCAGCAGCCAAGATGGTGGCAGGGGCACTGAAGCTTTCTTT. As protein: CASSQDGGRGTEAFF.

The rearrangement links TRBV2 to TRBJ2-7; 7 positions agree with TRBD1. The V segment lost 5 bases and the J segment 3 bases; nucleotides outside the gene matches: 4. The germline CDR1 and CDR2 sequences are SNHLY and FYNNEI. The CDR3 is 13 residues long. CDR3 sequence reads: CASSPQGVYEQYF. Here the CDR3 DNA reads TGTGCCAGCAGTCCCCAGGGGGTCTACGAGCAGTACTTC.

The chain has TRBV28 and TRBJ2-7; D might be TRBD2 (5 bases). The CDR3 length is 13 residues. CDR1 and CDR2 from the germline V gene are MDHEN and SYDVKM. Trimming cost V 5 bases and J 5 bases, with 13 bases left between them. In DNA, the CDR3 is TGTGCCAGCAGTCACCTGAGGCGGGACGAGCAGTACTTC. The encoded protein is CASSHLRRDEQYF.

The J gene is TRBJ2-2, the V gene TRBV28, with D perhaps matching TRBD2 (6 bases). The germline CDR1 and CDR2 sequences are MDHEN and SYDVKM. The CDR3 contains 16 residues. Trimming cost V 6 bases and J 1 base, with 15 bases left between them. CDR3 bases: TGTGCCAGCAGCGCATCGGGACTCATGAACACCGGGGAGCTGTTTTTT. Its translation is CASSASGLMNTGELFF.

CDR3 DNA: TGTGCCTGGCTAGCGGGAGTCACCGGGGAGCTGTTTTTT. It is translated as CAWLAGVTGELFF. The chain uses TRBV30 and TRBJ2-2; 10 nucleotides match TRBD2. J lost 4 bases, V lost 5 bases, and 1 base had no gene match. Germline CDR1 reads GTSNPN; CDR2 reads SVGIG (reference sequence). The CDR3 contains 13 residues.

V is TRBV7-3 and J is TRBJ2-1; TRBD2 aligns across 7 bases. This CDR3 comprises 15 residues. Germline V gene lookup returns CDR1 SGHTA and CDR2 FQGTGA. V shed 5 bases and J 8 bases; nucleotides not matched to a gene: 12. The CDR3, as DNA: TGTGCCAGCAGCCCCTCGGGGGGTTGGGTGGATGAGCAGTTCTTC. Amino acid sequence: CASSPSGGWVDEQFF.